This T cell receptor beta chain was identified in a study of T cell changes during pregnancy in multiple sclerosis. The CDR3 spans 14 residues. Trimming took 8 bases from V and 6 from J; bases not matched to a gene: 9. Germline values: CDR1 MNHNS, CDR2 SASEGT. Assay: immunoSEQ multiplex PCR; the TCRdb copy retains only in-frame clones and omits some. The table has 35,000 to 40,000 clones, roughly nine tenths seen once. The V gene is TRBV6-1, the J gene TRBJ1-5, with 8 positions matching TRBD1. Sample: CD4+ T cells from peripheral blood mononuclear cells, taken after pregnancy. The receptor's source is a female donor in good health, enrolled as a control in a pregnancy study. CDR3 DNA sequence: TGTGCCAGCGGGCGGTCAGGGGGCCTTCAGCCCCAGCATTTT. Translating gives CASGRSGGLQPQHF.